Included here is one T cell receptor (beta chain) sequence, with context. This sample is part of a study of blood T cell repertoires in COVID-19. Produced via immunoSEQ multiplex PCR; TCRdb's table is partial and in-frame only. Of under 200,000 clones listed, around 90% are singletons. The TCR was taken from a man between 60 and 70 years old with COVID-19, enrolled during active disease. Material: peripheral blood.

CDR3 amino acids: CATTGSGEKLFF. The CDR3 bases are TGTGCCACCACAGGGTCGGGTGAAAAACTGTTTTTT. V and J are TRBV6-5 and TRBJ1-4, with a tentative D call TRBD1 (6 bases). Germline CDR1 reads MNHEY; CDR2 reads SVGAGI. Trimming stripped 10 bases from V and 7 bases from J, with 13 bases between. The CDR3 length is 12 residues.